This T cell receptor beta chain stems from a study of cytomegalovirus exposure and HLA in healthy donors. V was clipped by 4 bases and J by 3 bases, with 11 bases between them. CDR3 length equals 13 residues. Germline V gene lookup returns CDR1 SGHRS and CDR2 YFSETQ. The PCR was carried out with 60 Vbeta primers and 13 Jbeta primers. Clones were sequenced by immunoSEQ multiplex PCR, and TCRdb holds only the in-frame ones, with some missing. Of roughly 100,000 clones listed, over 60% are singletons. This TCR was recovered from a male donor in good health and CMV-seropositive. This sequence joins TRBV5-1 and TRBJ2-7, with D perhaps TRBD2 (5 bases). The sample was PBMCs. CDR3: CASSLYGNYEQYF. CDR3 bases: TGCGCCAGCAGCCTTTACGGGAACTACGAGCAGTACTTC.